A selection of T cell receptor beta chains follows, all from one sample in a study of OX40 agonist ivuxolimab in advanced cancers. Measured with immunoSEQ multiplex PCR; TCRdb has only the in-frame clones, and not every one. The data show around 93,000 clones, around nine tenths seen once. This material consisted of CD4+ or CD8+ T cells sorted from blood, taken in a trial of the OX40 agonist ivuxolimab. The origin of the receptors is an adult with an advanced solid tumor such as melanoma, head and neck, liver or kidney cancer. Each CDR3 is given with its conserved first and last residue. D genes are given only for firm matches. Clone size appears in some rows only: once, few, many, or a class for an expanded clone.

abundance	v_gene	d_gene	j_gene	CDR3nt	CDR3aa
.	TRBV18	TRBD1	TRBJ2-7	TGTGCCAGCTCACCTCCGGGACAGGGGACCTACGAGCAGTACTTC	CASSPPGQGTYEQYF
.	TRBV6-1	.	TRBJ2-3	TGTGCCAGCAGTGAAGTGGGGGGAAGCACAGATACGCAGTATTTT	CASSEVGGSTDTQYF
few	TRBV6-6	.	TRBJ2-3	TGTGCCAGCAGTCACCAGGGATTGGGCACAGATACGCAGTATTTT	CASSHQGLGTDTQYF
.	TRBV11-2	TRBD2	TRBJ2-3	TGTGCCAGCAGCAAACGACTAGCGCGGAGCACAGATACGCAGTATTTT	CASSKRLARSTDTQYF
many	TRBV29-1	TRBD1	TRBJ2-7	TGCAGCGTGCCGGGACAGGGACTCTACGAGCAGTACTTC	CSVPGQGLYEQYF
once	TRBV11-2	.	TRBJ1-1	TGTGCCAGCAGCTTGACGAACACTGAAGCTTTCTTT	CASSLTNTEAFF
.	TRBV2	TRBD2	TRBJ2-2	TGTGCCAGCAGTTTAGCGGGACCAAACACCGGGGAGCTGTTTTTT	CASSLAGPNTGELFF
.	TRBV5-4	.	TRBJ2-2	TGTGCCAGCAGCTTGGAAGGATTTCAGGGGACCACCGGGGAGCTGTTTTTT	CASSLEGFQGTTGELFF
.	TRBV18	.	TRBJ1-6	TGTGCCAGCTCACCAGGGTCCAGCTCCTATAATTCACCCCTCCACTTT	CASSPGSSSYNSPLHF
.	TRBV15	TRBD2	TRBJ2-5	TGTGCCACCAGCAGAGTGATCGCGGGAGGCTTACAAGAGACCCAGTACTTC	CATSRVIAGGLQETQYF
.	TRBV4-1	TRBD2	TRBJ2-3	TGCGCCAGCAGCCAAGGACCCCAACGGACTAGCGGGAGGGATACGCAGTATTTT	CASSQGPQRTSGRDTQYF
.	TRBV7-3	.	TRBJ2-5	TGTGCCAGCAGCGACCAGGGAGGGACCCAGTACTTC	CASSDQGGTQYF
once	TRBV6-5	.	TRBJ1-2	TGTGCCAGCAGTTACGTGCTGGGACCGGTTTATGGCTACACCTTC	CASSYVLGPVYGYTF
.	TRBV6-1	TRBD1	TRBJ2-7	TGTGCCAGTCTGGCAACGGGACAGGGGGACCACGAGCAGTACTTC	CASLATGQGDHEQYF
.	TRBV7-8	.	TRBJ1-2	TGTGCCAGCAGCTTACTTAAACAGGCGTCCGATGGCTACACCTTC	CASSLLKQASDGYTF
.	TRBV4-1	.	TRBJ2-1	TGCGCCAGCAGCCAAGTACCGGGACACGGCAATGAGCAGTTCTTC	CASSQVPGHGNEQFF
.	TRBV7-2	.	TRBJ2-6	TGTGCCAGCAGCTGGACGGGGGCCAACGTCCTGACTTTC	CASSWTGANVLTF
.	TRBV2	.	TRBJ1-3	TGTGCCAGCACTTTTACCTCTGGAAACACCATATATTTT	CASTFTSGNTIYF
.	TRBV19	.	TRBJ1-1	TGTGCCAGTAAGGAGGCGGGGGGTGATAACACTGAAGCTTTCTTT	CASKEAGGDNTEAFF
.	TRBV6-5	.	TRBJ1-1	TGTGCCAGCAGTTACTCGGGCGGTAACACTGAAGCTTTCTTT	CASSYSGGNTEAFF
few	TRBV13	TRBD2	TRBJ2-1	TGTGCCAGCAGCTTCTTAGCGGGACTGAACAATGAGCAGTTCTTC	CASSFLAGLNNEQFF
.	TRBV14	.	TRBJ2-4	TGTGCCAGCAGCCCCGACTTCGCCAAAAACATTCAGTACTTC	CASSPDFAKNIQYF
.	TRBV7-9	TRBD2	TRBJ2-2	TGTGCCAGCAGACGACTAGCGGACACCGGGGAGCTGTTTTTT	CASRRLADTGELFF
.	TRBV11-2	TRBD2	TRBJ2-2	TGTGCCAGCAGTCCCATCGGGAGGGCGGGCGGGGAGCTGTTTTTT	CASSPIGRAGGELFF
.	TRBV5-8	.	TRBJ2-1	TGTGCCAGCAGCTTGGGCTCTAGCGTAGTGGACAATGAGCAGTTCTTC	CASSLGSSVVDNEQFF
.	TRBV7-2	.	TRBJ1-1	TGTGCCAGCAGCCGGAAACAGGATGCGAACACTGAAGCTTTCTTT	CASSRKQDANTEAFF
.	TRBV5-1	TRBD2	TRBJ2-5	TGCGCCAGCAGCGGGGAGGGGCTAGGGACGGAGACCCAGTACTTC	CASSGEGLGTETQYF
.	TRBV6-5	.	TRBJ2-7	TGTGCCAGCAGTTACTCGAGGGCCGTCGGTGAGCAGTACTTC	CASSYSRAVGEQYF
.	TRBV5-1	TRBD1	TRBJ2-7	TGCGCCAGCAGTCAGGACAGGACCTCCTCCTACGAGCAGTACTTC	CASSQDRTSSYEQYF
.	TRBV9	.	TRBJ1-5	TGTGCCAGCAGCGGATCCCAGGATAGCAATCAGCCCCAGCATTTT	CASSGSQDSNQPQHF
once	TRBV5-4	.	TRBJ1-2	TGTGCCAGCAGCCTCCGCGGAGGCAGTGGTGAATATGGCTACACCTTC	CASSLRGGSGEYGYTF
.	TRBV9	TRBD1	TRBJ2-6	TGTGCCAGCAGCGCCGGACAGGGGGCCGGGGCCAACGTCCTGACTTTC	CASSAGQGAGANVLTF
once	TRBV29-1	TRBD2	TRBJ2-7	TGCAGCGTTGACTCGGGAGGGGCCTACGAGCAGTACTTC	CSVDSGGAYEQYF